Listed below are T cell receptor beta chains from one sample, sequenced in a study of T cell repertoires in cytomegalovirus infection. A single record per CDR3 protein comes from TCRdb applying MiXCR to the reads. The sample lists around 55,000 distinct CDR3 sequences; around 20% were seen once. The antigens these receptors bind are not known. This sample comprised CD8+ T cells from cultured PBMCs, obtained from culture after CMV antigen stimulation. Receptors were obtained from a human donor in good health (CMV status not recorded). Some clones in this sample may be carry-over from other donors' samples. Both conserved end residues are part of each CDR3. The D gene is left open where the match is weak. Size is omitted from some rows. Given values are once, few, many or a class for expanded clones.

v_gene	j_gene	abundance	d_gene	CDR3nt	CDR3aa
TRBV7-8	TRBJ1-2	.	.	TGTGCCAGCAGTACGGTATGGGATGGCTACACCTTC	CASSTVWDGYTF
TRBV7-2	TRBJ2-1	few	.	TGTGCCAGCAGCATACGACAGTTTAATGAGCAGTTCTTC	CASSIRQFNEQFF
TRBV29-1	TRBJ2-7	once	.	TGCAGCGTTGAACTTGACGGGAGCTCCTACGAGCAGTACTTC	CSVELDGSSYEQYF
TRBV7-2	TRBJ2-5	few	.	TGTGCCAGCAGCTTAGTCTCACCCGTTCTTCCAGAGACCCAGTACTTC	CASSLVSPVLPETQYF
TRBV4-1	TRBJ2-1	few	.	TGCGCCAGCAGCCAAATCGCCTACAATGAGCAGTTCTTC	CASSQIAYNEQFF
TRBV7-2	TRBJ2-2	.	TRBD2	TGTGCCAGCAGCACCGACAGGGCTTGGAGACTAGCGGCGAGGGGCGGGGAGCTGTTTTTT	CASSTDRAWRLAARGGELFF
TRBV6-5	TRBJ2-1	.	TRBD2	TGTGCCAGCAGTTTGTCTAGCGGGAACGATGAGCAGTTCTTC	CASSLSSGNDEQFF
TRBV6-1	TRBJ1-1	few	.	TGTGCCAGCAGTGAAACGGGCAGCAAGAACACTGAAGCTTTCTTT	CASSETGSKNTEAFF
TRBV7-2	TRBJ2-5	.	TRBD2	TGTGCCAGTTCATTTCGCGGGAGAGTTGAGACCCAGTACTTC	CASSFRGRVETQYF
TRBV4-2	TRBJ2-7	many	TRBD2	TGTGCCAGCAGCCCCGGACTAGCGGACTACGAGCAGTACTTC	CASSPGLADYEQYF
TRBV28	TRBJ1-1	.	.	TGTGCCAGCAGTTTTGCCAAGAACACTGAAGCTTTCTTT	CASSFAKNTEAFF
TRBV4-1	TRBJ1-4	few	TRBD1	TGCGCCAGCAGCCAAGATCCGGGGACAGGGACTGAAAAACTGTTTTTT	CASSQDPGTGTEKLFF
TRBV6-1	TRBJ2-2	.	TRBD1	TGTGCCAGCTCTAGGGGGCCCACCGGGGAGCTGTTTTTT	CASSRGPTGELFF
TRBV27	TRBJ2-7	few	TRBD2	TGTGCCAGCAGTTTTAGCGGGAGCTCCTACGAGCAGTACTTC	CASSFSGSSYEQYF
TRBV7-9	TRBJ2-7	.	.	TGTGCCAGCAGCTTCCCCGGGACGATCTACGAGCAGTACTTC	CASSFPGTIYEQYF